This TCR beta chain comes out of a study of PD-L1 blockade in urothelial cancer. Study overall: Blood was subjected to analysis at 3 weeks (second dose) and 6 weeks following treatment start. Typically, measured as a median, blood samples had 110,000 to 150,000 T cells. General observations from the study: Stronger expansion of tumor-associated clones in blood at 3 weeks distinguished durable-benefit patients.

Spiking each PCR with synthetic TCR analog templates was performed. Clones were sequenced by immunoSEQ multiplex PCR, and TCRdb holds only the in-frame ones, with some missing. The data contain tens of thousands of clones, roughly 89% of them singletons. The CDR3 contains 16 residues. V lost 2 bases and J 9 bases, leaving 18 bases between the germline ends. Per germline, CDR1 SGHDT and CDR2 YYEEEE. A word on this clone: Its antigen is as yet unknown.

Time point denoted: pretreatment peripheral blood. The chain couples TRBV5-6 to TRBJ1-6; tentative D call: TRBD1 (6 bases). The source was PBMCs, collected around atezolizumab (anti-PD-L1) treatment. The TCR sequence derives from a woman aged 55-70 years with urothelial cancer. The CDR3 here is CASSFDSGQGSSPLHF. DNA of the CDR3: TGTGCCAGCAGCTTCGATTCGGGGCAGGGGAGTTCACCCCTCCACTTT. Full variable domain (remainder filled in from reference TRBV5-6 and TRBJ1-6): DAGVTQSPTHLIKTRGQQVTLRCSPKSGHDTVSWYQQALGQGPQFIFQYYEEEERQRGNFPDRFSGHQFPNYSSELNVNALLLGDSALYLCASSFDSGQGSSPLHFGNGTRLTVT.